This passage covers 15 T cell receptor beta chains from one sample sequenced in a study of cytomegalovirus exposure and HLA in healthy donors. The PCR employed 60 Vbeta primers together with 13 Jbeta primers. Generated by immunoSEQ multiplex PCR, the TCRdb table keeps only in-frame clones and is missing some. Of approximately 100,000 clones detected, about 80% appear once; the ten largest clones hold 4.1%. Sequencing was done on a sample of PBMCs. Receptor source: a man aged 40-55 years in good health and CMV-seronegative.

The J gene is TRBJ2-1, the V gene TRBV14, with TRBD1 matching 7 bases. V lost 1 base and J lost 12; bases outside the gene matches: 6. Germline V lookup: CDR1 SGHDN, CDR2 FVKESK. CDR3 size: 13 residues. DNA for the CDR3: TGTGCCAGCAGCCAAGGACAGGGTTTTAGGCAGTTCTTC. Its protein product is CASSQGQGFRQFF.

The chain carries TRBV5-4 and TRBJ2-5, with 8 bases fitting TRBD2. This CDR3 is built from 14 residues. Losses at the gene ends were 4 bases for V and 4 bases for J; bases not matched to a gene: 6. Per the germline V gene, CDR1 is SGHNT and CDR2 is YYREEE (reference sequence). CDR3 amino acids: CASSSGTSGETQYF. CDR3 in DNA: TGTGCCAGCAGCAGCGGGACTAGTGGAGAGACCCAGTACTTC.

The V and J genes are TRBV9 and TRBJ1-3; 8 bases are shared with TRBD1. With 1 base clipped from V and 3 bases from J, the junction kept 6 bases outside the gene matches. The CDR3 is 16 residues long. Looked up from germline, CDR1 is SGDLS and CDR2 is YYNGEE. CDR3 residues: CASSVRDRFVGNTIYF. CDR3 bases: TGTGCCAGCAGCGTAAGGGACAGGTTCGTTGGAAACACCATATATTTT.

The genes are TRBV7-9 and TRBJ1-2, with a weak D call TRBD1 (6 bases). The CDR3 loop spans 13 amino acids. The germline V and J ends were trimmed by 7 bases and 8 bases, with 17 bases remaining between them. Germline values: CDR1 SEHNR, CDR2 FQNEAQ (reference sequence). CDR3 region: CASTKLETGGYTF. CDR3 DNA sequence: TGTGCCAGCACGAAACTAGAGACAGGAGGCTACACCTTC.

The chain is built from TRBV28 and TRBJ1-1, with TRBD1 matching 8 bases. With V trimmed by 7 bases and J by 4 bases, 5 bases remained unmatched. The CDR3 has 13 residues. Germline CDR1 is MDHEN and CDR2 is SYDVKM. CDR3 in amino acids: CASNPGGITEAFF. In DNA, the CDR3 is TGTGCCAGCAATCCAGGGGGCATCACTGAAGCTTTCTTT.

This clone has more than one count but fewer than ten. The chain couples TRBV19 to TRBJ1-2; 7 bases align to TRBD1. CDR1 is LNHDA and CDR2 is SQIVND in the germline V gene (reference sequence). V dropped 6 bases and J dropped 6; count of bases not matched to a gene: 4. CDR3 length: 12 residues. CDR3 nucleotide sequence: TGTGCCAGTAGCCGACAGGGCGATGGCTACACCTTC. Translated, it gives CASSRQGDGYTF.

The chain has TRBV5-1 and TRBJ2-7; 12 bases agree with TRBD2. Trimming at V came to 3 bases and at J to 1 base, leaving 2 bases not matched to a gene. In germline, CDR1 is SGHRS, CDR2 YFSETQ. This CDR3 has 15 residues. CDR3: CASSSGTSGSYEQYF. Here the CDR3 DNA reads TGCGCCAGCAGCTCTGGGACTAGCGGGTCCTACGAGCAGTACTTC.

The chain joins TRBV18 to TRBJ2-7; the match to TRBD1 covers 7 bases. The CDR3 consists of 14 residues. Germline CDR1 is KGHSH and CDR2 is LQKENI. V shed 5 bases and J 0 bases; nucleotides not matched to a gene: 4. The CDR3 spells CASSSRQGSYEQYV. As DNA, the CDR3 is TGTGCCAGCTCAAGTAGACAGGGCTCCTACGAGCAGTACGTC.

The chain couples TRBV5-6 to TRBJ1-6; 9 bases agree with TRBD1. The J segment lost 7 bases and the V segment lost 5 bases, leaving 4 bases of the junction unmatched. This CDR3 spans 14 amino acids. Germline V CDR1 and CDR2: SGHDT, YYEEEE. CDR3 residues: CASSPDRGNSPLHF. CDR3 in DNA: TGTGCCAGCAGTCCTGACAGGGGGAATTCACCCCTCCACTTT.

The chain has TRBV28 and TRBJ1-5; D is ambiguous. Trimming removed 2 bases at V and 1 base at J, with 12 bases between. CDR1 MDHEN and CDR2 SYDVKM come from the germline V gene. This CDR3 spans 16 amino acids. CDR3 sequence: CASSLRGSASNQPQHF. DNA of the CDR3: TGTGCCAGCAGTTTACGCGGATCCGCAAGCAATCAGCCCCAGCATTTT.

The chain uses TRBV7-2 and TRBJ2-1, with a weak D call TRBD2 (5 bases). Germline CDR1 reads SGHTA; CDR2 reads FQGNSA. The CDR3 spans 15 residues. Trimming removed 3 bases at V and 0 bases at J, with 9 bases between. CDR3 amino acids: CASSLASTSYNEQFF. CDR3 sequence (DNA): TGTGCCAGCAGCTTGGCTAGCACCTCCTACAATGAGCAGTTCTTC.

J is TRBJ2-3 and V is TRBV28; 8 nucleotides agree with TRBD2. The germline CDR1 and CDR2 sequences are MDHEN and SYDVKM. The CDR3 is 14 residues long. V was clipped by 6 bases and J by 6 bases; unmatched bases: 8. The CDR3 sequence is CASSLGGVRDTQYF. CDR3 in DNA: TGTGCCAGCAGCCTCGGGGGGGTAAGGGATACGCAGTATTTT.

This rearrangement joins TRBV7-2 to TRBJ2-5; tentative D call: TRBD2 (6 bases). The V gene's germline CDR1 is SGHTA and CDR2 FQGNSA. The V and J ends lost 4 bases and 4 bases respectively, with 16 bases between them. The CDR3 is 15 residues long. This CDR3 reads CASSSDWRAGETQYF. DNA for the CDR3: TGTGCCAGCAGCTCGGACTGGAGGGCGGGAGAGACCCAGTACTTC.

The V and J genes are TRBV9 and TRBJ2-5; 11 bases are a match to TRBD1. Trimming cost V 4 bases and J 5 bases; bases outside gene matches: 4. The germline gives CDR1 SGDLS, CDR2 YYNGEE. The CDR3 sequence is 14 residues long. The CDR3 spells CASSLDRGHETQYF. In nucleotides, the CDR3 is TGTGCCAGCAGCCTGGACAGGGGGCATGAGACCCAGTACTTC. Using reference TRBV9 and TRBJ2-5 for the parts outside the CDR3, the full variable domain is DSGVTQTPKHLITATGQRVTLRCSPRSGDLSVYWYQQSLDQGLQFLIQYYNGEERAKGNILERFSAQQFPDLHSELNLSSLELGDSALYFCASSLDRGHETQYFGPGTRLLVL.

CDR3 amino acids: CASSPDRGWFF. Written as DNA, the CDR3 is TGTGCCAGCTCGCCTGACAGGGGTTGGTTCTTC. V gene TRBV7-2 combines with J gene TRBJ2-1; 8 nucleotides align to TRBD1. J lost 15 bases, V lost 8 bases, and 9 bases had no gene match. The germline V gene encodes CDR1 SGHTA and CDR2 FQGNSA. The CDR3 spans 11 residues. The whole variable domain, remainder taken from reference TRBV7-2 and TRBJ2-1, is GAGVSQSPSNKVTEKGKDVELRCDPISGHTALYWYRQSLGQGLEFLIYFQGNSAPDKSGLPSDRFSAERTGGSVSTLTIQRTQQEDSAVYLCASSPDRGWFFGPGTRLTVL.